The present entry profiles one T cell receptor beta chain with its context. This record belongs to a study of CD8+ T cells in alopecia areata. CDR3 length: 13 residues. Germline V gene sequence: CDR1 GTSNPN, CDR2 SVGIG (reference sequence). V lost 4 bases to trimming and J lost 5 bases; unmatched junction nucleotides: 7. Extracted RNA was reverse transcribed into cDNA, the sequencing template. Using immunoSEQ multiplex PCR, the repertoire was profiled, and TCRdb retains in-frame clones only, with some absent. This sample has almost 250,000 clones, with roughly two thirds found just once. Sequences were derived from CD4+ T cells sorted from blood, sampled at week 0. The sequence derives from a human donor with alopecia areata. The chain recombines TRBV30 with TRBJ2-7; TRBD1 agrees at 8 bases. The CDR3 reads CAWIGRGRNEQYF. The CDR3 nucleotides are TGTGCCTGGATAGGCAGGGGGCGGAACGAGCAGTACTTC. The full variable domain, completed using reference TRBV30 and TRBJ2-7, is SQTIHQWPATLVQPVGSPLSLECTVEGTSNPNLYWYRQAAGRGLQLLFYSVGIGQISSEVPQNLSASRPQDRQFILSSKKLLLSDSGFYLCAWIGRGRNEQYFGPGTRLTVT.